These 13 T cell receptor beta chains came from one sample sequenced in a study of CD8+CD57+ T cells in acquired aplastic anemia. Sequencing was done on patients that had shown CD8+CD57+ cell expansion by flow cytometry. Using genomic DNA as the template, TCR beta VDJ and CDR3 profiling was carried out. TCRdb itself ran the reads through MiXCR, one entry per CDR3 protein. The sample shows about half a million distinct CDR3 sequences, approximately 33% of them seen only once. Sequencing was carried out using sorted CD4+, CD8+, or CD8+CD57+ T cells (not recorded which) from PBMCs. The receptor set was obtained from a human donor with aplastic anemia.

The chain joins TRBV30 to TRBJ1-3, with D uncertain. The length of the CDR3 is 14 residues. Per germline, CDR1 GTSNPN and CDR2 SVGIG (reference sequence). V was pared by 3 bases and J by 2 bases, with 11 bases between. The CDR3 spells CAWRSPGTGNTIYF. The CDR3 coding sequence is TGTGCCTGGAGGTCCCCCGGAACTGGAAACACCATATATTTT. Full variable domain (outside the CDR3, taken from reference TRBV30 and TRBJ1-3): SQTIHQWPATLVQPVGSPLSLECTVEGTSNPNLYWYRQAAGRGLQLLFYSVGIGQISSEVPQNLSASRPQDRQFILSSKKLLLSDSGFYLCAWRSPGTGNTIYFGEGSWLTVV.

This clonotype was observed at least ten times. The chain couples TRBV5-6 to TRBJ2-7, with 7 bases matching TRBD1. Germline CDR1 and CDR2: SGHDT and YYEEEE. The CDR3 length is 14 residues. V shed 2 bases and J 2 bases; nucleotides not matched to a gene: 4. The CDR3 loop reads CASSLEGQAYEQYF. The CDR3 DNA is TGTGCCAGCAGCTTAGAAGGACAGGCCTACGAGCAGTACTTC.

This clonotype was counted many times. This CDR3 is CASTRGPYYGYTF. In nucleotides, the CDR3 is TGTGCCAGCACGAGGGGACCATACTATGGCTACACCTTC. This sequence joins TRBV2 and TRBJ1-2, with a tentative D call TRBD1 (5 bases). Trimming shortened V by 7 bases and J by 3 bases, and 12 bases separated the two germline ends. In germline, CDR1 is SNHLY, CDR2 FYNNEI. This CDR3 contains 13 residues. Using reference TRBV2 and TRBJ1-2 for the parts outside the CDR3, the full variable domain is EPEVTQTPSHQVTQMGQEVILRCVPISNHLYFYWYRQILGQKVEFLVSFYNNEISEKSEIFDDQFSVERPDGSNFTLKIRSTKLEDSAMYFCASTRGPYYGYTFGSGTRLTVV.

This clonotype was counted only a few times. The CDR3 loop is CASSPSQGRDYGYTF. Here the CDR3 DNA reads TGTGCCAGCAGCCCATCACAGGGGAGAGACTATGGCTACACCTTC. The chain couples TRBV5-5 to TRBJ1-2; the match to TRBD1 covers 7 bases. Germline V gene data show CDR1 as SGHKS and CDR2 as YYEKEE (reference sequence). With V trimmed by 4 bases and J by 3 bases, 9 bases remained unmatched. The CDR3 extends over 15 amino acids.

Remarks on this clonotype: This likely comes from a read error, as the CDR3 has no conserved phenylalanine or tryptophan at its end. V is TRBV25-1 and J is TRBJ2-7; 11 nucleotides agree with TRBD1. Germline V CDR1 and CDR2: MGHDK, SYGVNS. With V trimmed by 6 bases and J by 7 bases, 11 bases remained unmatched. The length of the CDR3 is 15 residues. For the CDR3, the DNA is TGTGCCAGCAGCTTCCACGGACAGGGGGCAGGGGAGCAGTACCTC. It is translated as CASSFHGQGAGEQYL.

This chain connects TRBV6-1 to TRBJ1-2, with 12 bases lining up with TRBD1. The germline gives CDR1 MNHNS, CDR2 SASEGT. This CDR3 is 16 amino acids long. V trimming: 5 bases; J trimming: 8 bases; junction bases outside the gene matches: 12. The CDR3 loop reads CASSLITGQGAGGYTF. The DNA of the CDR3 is TGTGCCAGCAGTCTCATCACGGGACAGGGGGCTGGGGGCTACACCTTC.

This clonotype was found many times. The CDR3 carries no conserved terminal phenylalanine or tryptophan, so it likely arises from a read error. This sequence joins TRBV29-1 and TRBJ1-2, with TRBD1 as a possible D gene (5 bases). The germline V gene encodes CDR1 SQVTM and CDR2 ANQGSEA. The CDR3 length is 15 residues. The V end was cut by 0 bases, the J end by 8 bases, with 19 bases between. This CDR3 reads CSVEEGATHEGGYTL. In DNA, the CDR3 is TGCAGCGTTGAAGAAGGGGCTACTCATGAGGGGGGCTACACCCTC.

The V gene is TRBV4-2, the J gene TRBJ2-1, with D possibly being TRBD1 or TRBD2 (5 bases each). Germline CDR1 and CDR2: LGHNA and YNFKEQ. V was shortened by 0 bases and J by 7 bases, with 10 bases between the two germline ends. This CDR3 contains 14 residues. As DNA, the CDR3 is TGTGCCAGCAGCCAAGATCGGGACGTGAATGAGCAGTTCTTC. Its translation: CASSQDRDVNEQFF.

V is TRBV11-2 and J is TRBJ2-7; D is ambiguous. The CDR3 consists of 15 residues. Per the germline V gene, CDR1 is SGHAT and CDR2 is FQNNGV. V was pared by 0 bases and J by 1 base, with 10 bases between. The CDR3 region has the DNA TGTGCCAGCAGCTTAGATCCGGGTATATCCTACGAGCAGTACTTC. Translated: CASSLDPGISYEQYF.

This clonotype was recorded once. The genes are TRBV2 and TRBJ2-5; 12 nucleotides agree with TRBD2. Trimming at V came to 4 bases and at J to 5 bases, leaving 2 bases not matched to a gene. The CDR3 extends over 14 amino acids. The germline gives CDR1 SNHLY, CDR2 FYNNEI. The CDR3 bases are TGTGCCAGCAGTGGGACTAGCGGGACGGAGACCCAGTACTTC. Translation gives CASSGTSGTETQYF.

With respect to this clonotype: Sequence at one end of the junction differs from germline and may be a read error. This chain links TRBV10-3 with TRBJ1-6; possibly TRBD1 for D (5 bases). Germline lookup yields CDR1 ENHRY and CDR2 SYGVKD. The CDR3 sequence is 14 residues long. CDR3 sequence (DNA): TGTGCCAGCAGTTACAGGAGGGAGGGATCACCCCTCCACTTT. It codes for CASSYRREGSPLHF.

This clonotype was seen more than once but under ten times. The CDR3: CASSRTDGSSYEQYF. CDR3 nucleotides: TGTGCCAGCAGTCGGACCGACGGAAGCTCCTACGAGCAGTACTTC. This sequence joins TRBV2 and TRBJ2-7; the D is unclear. The CDR3 is 15 amino acids. The V gene's germline CDR1 is SNHLY and CDR2 FYNNEI. V gave up 5 bases and J gave up 0 bases, with 14 bases separating them. The whole variable domain, filled in from reference TRBV2 and TRBJ2-7, reads EPEVTQTPSHQVTQMGQEVILRCVPISNHLYFYWYRQILGQKVEFLVSFYNNEISEKSEIFDDQFSVERPDGSNFTLKIRSTKLEDSAMYFCASSRTDGSSYEQYFGPGTRLTVT.

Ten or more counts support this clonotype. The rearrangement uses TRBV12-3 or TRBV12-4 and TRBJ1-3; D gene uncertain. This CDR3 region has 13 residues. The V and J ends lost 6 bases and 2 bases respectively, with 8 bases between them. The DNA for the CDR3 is TGTGCCAGCAGCTTGACGGCTGGAAACACCATATATTTT. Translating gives CASSLTAGNTIYF.